Shown below are 11 T cell receptor beta chains from a single sample sequenced in a study of CD8+ T cells in alopecia areata. Specified treatment: oral pan-JAK inhibitor, 5-10 mg twice daily. After isolation, RNA underwent reverse transcription to generate cDNA as the sequencing template. Data came from immunoSEQ multiplex PCR; TCRdb stores just in-frame clones and leaves some out. The sample shows about 200,000 clones, about three fifths of them seen only once. The sequenced sample was CD4+ T cells sorted from blood, obtained at week 4, from a patient treated with tofacitinib. These TCRs come from a human donor with alopecia areata.

This clone was found a few times. This chain connects TRBV4-2 to TRBJ2-6, with D hard to call. Germline CDR1 and CDR2: LGHNA and YNFKEQ. V was cut by 1 base and J by 4 bases, with 8 bases left in between. The CDR3 runs to 15 residues. The CDR3 loop is CASSQVTLGANVLTF. As DNA, the CDR3 is TGTGCCAGCAGCCAAGTCACATTAGGGGCCAACGTCCTGACTTTC.

Of note for this clone: Different DNA sequences within this sample yield the same CDR3. This chain joins TRBV7-2 and TRBJ2-5; D possibly corresponds to TRBD2 (6 bases). From germline, CDR1 is SGHTA and CDR2 FQGNSA. There are 13 residues in the CDR3. V shed 1 base and J shed 3 bases, with 6 bases lying between them. As DNA, the CDR3 is TGTGCCAGCAGCTTAGGCGGGAAAGAGACCCAGTACTTC. Its translation: CASSLGGKETQYF. Full variable domain (outside the CDR3, taken from reference TRBV7-2 and TRBJ2-5): GAGVSQSPSNKVTEKGKDVELRCDPISGHTALYWYRQSLGQGLEFLIYFQGNSAPDKSGLPSDRFSAERTGGSVSTLTIQRTQQEDSAVYLCASSLGGKETQYFGPGTRLLVL.

Remarks on this clone: A read error may account for a junction end that differs from germline. The chain recombines TRBV5-1 with TRBJ1-2; 8 bases agree with TRBD1. This CDR3 is built from 14 residues. Germline loops: CDR1 SGHRS, CDR2 YFSETQ. The CDR3 bases are TGTGCCAGCAGTACGGGACAGGCACGTTATGGCTACACCTTC. Protein sequence: CASSTGQARYGYTF.

The rearrangement links TRBV6-5 to TRBJ1-6; D call uncertain. Germline values: CDR1 MNHEY, CDR2 SVGAGI. V dropped 2 bases and J dropped 8 bases, with 13 bases sitting between them. The CDR3 sequence is 15 residues long. The CDR3 protein is CASSYHGRTDSPLHF. The CDR3 coding sequence is TGTGCCAGCAGTTACCATGGACGGACCGATTCACCCCTCCACTTT.

This clone was seen only once. The genes are TRBV11-3 and TRBJ1-6, with D maybe TRBD1 (5 bases). CDR1 is SGHNT and CDR2 is YENEEA in the germline V gene. The CDR3 loop spans 14 amino acids. The ends were cut back, 3 bases at V and 6 bases at J, with 9 bases in the middle. The CDR3 nucleotides read TGTGCCAGCAGCTTGATTGACAGTAATTCACCCCTCCACTTT. It specifies CASSLIDSNSPLHF.

The chain is built from TRBV7-8 and TRBJ2-3; 8 nucleotides align to TRBD1. V shed 6 bases, J shed 3 bases, and the junction held 11 bases outside the gene matches. The germline CDR1 and CDR2 sequences are SGHVS and FQNEAQ. The CDR3 covers 16 residues. The CDR3 DNA sequence: TGTGCCAGCAGACCACAGTGGAACAGGGGGACAGATACGCAGTATTTT. This translates into CASRPQWNRGTDTQYF. Complete variable domain (other parts from reference TRBV7-8 and TRBJ2-3): GAGVSQSPRYKVAKRGQDVALRCDPISGHVSLFWYQQALGQGPEFLTYFQNEAQLDKSGLPSDRFFAERPEGSVSTLKIQRTQQEDSAVYLCASRPQWNRGTDTQYFGPGTRLTVL.

The chain combines TRBV19 with TRBJ2-2; tentatively, D is TRBD1 or TRBD2 (5 bases each). Deletions cut 7 bases from V and 6 bases from J, with 18 bases between. The germline V gene encodes CDR1 LNHDA and CDR2 SQIVND (reference sequence). The CDR3 consists of 15 residues. This CDR3 reads CASTLGEGRAGELFF. CDR3 DNA sequence: TGTGCCAGTACATTGGGGGAAGGTAGAGCCGGGGAGCTGTTTTTT.

The chain couples TRBV5-4 to TRBJ2-5, with D uncertain. Trimming pared 2 bases from V and 1 base from J, leaving 9 bases between. This CDR3 contains 14 residues. Germline V gene sequence: CDR1 SGHNT, CDR2 YYREEE (reference sequence). The CDR3 DNA follows: TGTGCCAGCAGCTTTCCTGGACGCCAAGAGACCCAGTACTTC. Translated, it gives CASSFPGRQETQYF.

The chain is built from TRBV2 and TRBJ2-5; 8 bases map to TRBD1. CDR1 is SNHLY and CDR2 is FYNNEI in the germline V gene. The CDR3 extends over 15 amino acids. V shed 7 bases, J shed 12 bases, and the junction held 19 bases outside the gene matches. The CDR3 nucleotides read TGTGCCAGCATTCTCGACAGGGGACGAGCGCGAGTGGAGTACTTC. This encodes CASILDRGRARVEYF.

This sequence joins TRBV7-2 and TRBJ1-5, with 7 bases matching TRBD1. CDR1 and CDR2 (germline): SGHTA, FQGNSA. The CDR3 loop spans 14 amino acids. V was clipped by 4 bases and J by 2 bases; unmatched bases: 2. The CDR3 is CASSYRGGNQPQHF. The CDR3 nucleotides are TGTGCCAGCAGCTACAGGGGTGGCAATCAGCCCCAGCATTTT.

V is TRBV10-3 and J is TRBJ1-5; 9 nucleotides match TRBD1. The CDR3 spans 14 residues. Trimming took 3 bases from V and 7 from J; bases not matched to a gene: 4. Germline values: CDR1 ENHRY, CDR2 SYGVKD. In DNA form, the CDR3 reads TGTGCCATCAGTGAACAGGGGGCGATCCAGCCCCAGCATTTT. Residues: CAISEQGAIQPQHF.